These 18 T cell receptor gamma chains originate from one sample sequenced in a study of γδ T cells in repeated Plasmodium falciparum infection. Gammadelta T cells were flow-sorted from PBMC into Vgamma9/Vdelta2+ and Vdelta2-negative populations for bulk analysis. TCRdb repeated clone calling on the multiplex PCR reads with CATT. This table holds 27,000 or so gamma-chain clones, around 1.4% found once. Sequenced: gamma-delta T cells from blood. These receptors were taken from a pool of human donors (malaria-infected and uninfected, not separated).

This clone was seen at least ten times. With only one base between it and a far larger clone, this is likely a read error. Other DNA sequences in this sample translate to the same CDR3. The chain combines TRGV8 with TRGJ1 or TRGJ2. Per germline, CDR1 VENAVY and CDR2 YDSYNSRV. The CDR3 extends over 10 amino acids. CDR3 sequence reads: CATWGYKKLF. The CDR3 DNA follows: TGTGCCACATGGGGGTATAAGAAACTCTTT.

This clone was counted between two and nine times. TCRdb attributes to this sequence the protein of a much larger clone, which differs from the DNA translation at residue 11; a read error is likely, and the protein displayed is translated from the DNA. V gene TRGV4 combines with J gene TRGJ1 or TRGJ2. TCRdb records no J gene; here it was assigned by comparing the DNA to germline. The CDR3 is 19 residues long. With 1 base clipped from V and 3 bases from J, the junction kept 21 bases outside the gene matches. CDR1 is EGSTGY and CDR2 is YDSYTSSV in the germline V gene. The CDR3 region is CATWDGLEWMLDSYYKKLF. DNA of the CDR3: TGTGCCACCTGGGATGGACTAGAGTGGATGCTCGATTCTTATTATAAGAAACTCTTT.

This clone was observed many times. A read error likely explains this, since a far larger clone differs by one base. Other DNA sequences in the sample encode the same CDR3. The J gene is TRGJ1 or TRGJ2, the V gene TRGV9. TCRdb is silent on the J gene; assignment here came from matching the DNA to germline. The CDR3 totals 14 residues. Germline V gene lookup returns CDR1 GITISATS and CDR2 ISYDGTV (reference sequence). The CDR3 loop is CALWESPTYYKKLF. The CDR3 DNA sequence: TGCGCCTTGTGGGAGTCCCCAACTTATTATAAGAAACTCTTT.

This clone was observed many times. TCRdb shows a much larger clone's protein in place of this DNA's translation, and the two differ at residue 5, likely through a read error; the protein shown is translated from the DNA. The rearrangement links TRGV9 to TRGJ1 or TRGJ2. This CDR3 comprises 15 residues. CDR1 and CDR2 from the germline V gene are GITISATS and ISYDGTV (reference sequence). The V gene end was trimmed by 5 bases and the J gene end by 4 bases; junction bases not matched to a gene: 14. The CDR3 nucleotides are TGTGCCTTGTGGGTGGTTACTAGAACCTATTATAAGAAACTCTTT. Translating it yields CALWVVTRTYYKKLF.

This clone has only a few counts. This likely reflects a read error, since a far larger clone is one base away. The same CDR3 also results from other DNA sequences found in this sample. The chain has TRGV9 and TRGJ1 or TRGJ2. The J gene is absent in TCRdb and was assigned here via DNA matching to germline. Per germline, CDR1 GITISATS and CDR2 ISYDGTV (reference sequence). The CDR3 is 14 amino acids. V dropped 2 bases and J dropped 4; count of bases not matched to a gene: 8. CDR3: CALWEGNTYYKKLF. The CDR3 nucleotides read TGTGCCTTGTGGGAGGGGAACACCTATTATAAGAAACTCTTT.

This clone was counted ten times or more. The TCRdb protein comes from a much larger clone and disagrees with this DNA's translation at residue 3, likely due to a read error; the protein given here is derived from the DNA. V gene TRGV8 combines with J gene TRGJ1 or TRGJ2. CDR3 size: 9 residues. Germline-derived CDR1 and CDR2 are VENAVY and YDSYNSRV. The CDR3 DNA reads as TGTGCCGCCTGGGACAAGAAACTCTTT. Its protein product is CAAWDKKLF.

With regard to this clone: The protein in TCRdb stems from a much larger clone and differs at residue 5 from this DNA's translation, likely a read error; here the protein is translated from the DNA. The chain carries TRGV4 and TRGJ1 or TRGJ2. The J gene, left out of TCRdb, was set here by checking the DNA against germline. The V gene end was trimmed by 5 bases and the J gene end by 2 bases; junction bases not matched to a gene: 6. Germline assignment: CDR1 EGSTGY and CDR2 YDSYTSSV. The CDR3 covers 13 residues. The CDR3 coding sequence is TGTGCCACCTGGGGTGTTCATTATTATAAGAAACTCTTT. Encoded protein: CATWGVHYYKKLF.

This clone was recorded a few times. A far larger clone is just one base off, so this is likely a read error. Other DNA variants within this sample encode the same CDR3. V gene TRGV9 was called; the J gene was not. The CDR3 consists of 14 residues. CDR1 and CDR2 (germline): GITISATS, ISYDGTV (reference sequence). The CDR3 coding sequence is TGTGCCTTGTGGGTGACCTCCAAGGGCTTTAAAAAACTCTTT. The encoded protein is CALWVTSKGFKKLF.

This clone has a handful of counts. The mismatch at residue 16 between this DNA's translation and the TCRdb protein of a much larger clone likely reflects a read error; the protein shown is translated from the DNA. This chain connects TRGV8 to TRGJ1 or TRGJ2. No J gene is reported in TCRdb; it was inferred here by comparing the DNA with germline. Germline CDR1 is VENAVY and CDR2 is YDSYNSRV. V shed 2 bases, J shed 5 bases, and the junction held 30 bases outside the gene matches. The CDR3 spans 21 residues. CDR3 sequence: CATWDTRPQGSPCEPHYKKLF. Written as DNA, the CDR3 is TGTGCCACCTGGGATACCCGGCCCCAAGGTTCACCTTGTGAACCCCATTATAAGAAACTCTTT.

There are a few counts of this clone. A far larger clone lies a single base away; this is likely a read error. This same CDR3 is encoded by further DNA sequences in the sample. The V gene is TRGV9, the J gene TRGJP. The J gene was missing in TCRdb and was found by matching the end of the DNA to germline. CDR3 length: 18 residues. CDR1 and CDR2 (germline): GITISATS, ISYDGTV (reference sequence). CDR3 in amino acids: CALWEVQSTSLGKKIKVF. CDR3 coding DNA: TGCGCCTTGTGGGAGGTGCAGTCTACGAGTTTGGGCAAAAAAATCAAGGTATTT.

Many counts were recorded for this clone. The protein in TCRdb stems from a much larger clone and differs at residue 5 from this DNA's translation, likely a read error; here the protein is translated from the DNA. V gene TRGV9 combines with J gene TRGJ1 or TRGJ2. Here the J gene was assigned by germline matching of the DNA, as TCRdb has none. Germline V gives CDR1 GITISATS, CDR2 ISYDGTV (reference sequence). CDR3 length: 15 residues. Trimming removed 6 bases from V and 3 bases from J; junction bases left unmatched: 14. The CDR3 protein is CALWKASLPYYKKLF. The CDR3 DNA reads as TGTGCCTTGTGGAAGGCAAGCCTCCCTTATTATAAGAAACTCTTT.

A word on this clone: The TCRdb protein comes from a much larger clone and disagrees with this DNA's translation at residue 9, likely due to a read error; the protein given here is derived from the DNA. The V segment is TRGV4, and no J call was made. The CDR3 runs to 11 residues. CDR1 and CDR2 (germline): EGSTGY, YDSYTSSV. The CDR3 loop reads CATWDILKRLF. Written as DNA, the CDR3 is TGTGCCACCTGGGATATCCTAAAGAGACTCTTT.

This clone appeared many times. This sequence joins TRGV9 and TRGJP. Trimming took 0 bases from V and 5 from J; bases not matched to a gene: 10. The germline CDR1 and CDR2 sequences are GITISATS and ISYDGTV (reference sequence). This CDR3 spans 19 amino acids. The CDR3 spells CALWEVLSPKELGKKIKVF. CDR3 DNA: TGTGCCTTGTGGGAGGTGCTCTCCCCCAAAGAGTTGGGCAAAAAAATCAAGGTATTT.

This clone has more than one count but fewer than ten. A read error likely explains why the TCRdb protein, taken from a much larger clone, differs from this DNA's translation at residue 10; the protein shown is translated from the DNA. Here the V gene is TRGV3, but the J gene went uncalled. Germline V gives CDR1 VTNTFY, CDR2 YDVSTARD (reference sequence). This CDR3 region has 11 residues. CDR3 in amino acids: CATWGIWFKTF. CDR3 in DNA: TGTGCCACCTGGGGAATTTGGTTCAAGACATTT.

This clone showed up many times. The TCRdb protein comes from a much larger clone and disagrees with this DNA's translation at residue 8, likely due to a read error; the protein given here is derived from the DNA. V gene TRGV9 combines with J gene TRGJ1 or TRGJ2. Trimming removed 0 bases from V and 7 bases from J; junction bases left unmatched: 6. Germline CDR1 GITISATS, CDR2 ISYDGTV (reference sequence). This CDR3 comprises 13 residues. CDR3 protein: CALWEVRLYKKLF. The CDR3 nucleotides are TGTGCCTTGTGGGAGGTGCGGTTATATAAGAAACTCTTT.

Comment on this clone: The protein held in TCRdb is that of a much larger clone and does not match this DNA's translation at residue 8, likely because of a read error; the protein shown is translated from the DNA. CDR3 in amino acids: CALWEDLLQLGKKIKVF. The CDR3 DNA reads TGTGCCTTGTGGGAGGACCTACTCCAGTTGGGCAAAAAAATCAAGGTATTT. The V and J genes are TRGV9 and TRGJP. Since TCRdb gives no J gene, matching the DNA to germline was used here to assign it. CDR1 is GITISATS and CDR2 is ISYDGTV in the germline V gene (reference sequence). The CDR3 has 17 amino acids. Unmatched junction bases numbered 9, after V lost 2 bases and J lost 8 bases.

This clone was found many times. A far larger clone is one base from this, pointing to a likely read error. The identical CDR3 is also encoded by other nucleotide sequences in the sample. The V call is TRGV9, the J call TRGJP. TCRdb does not report a J gene; here it was assigned by matching the DNA to germline references. Looked up from germline, CDR1 is GITISATS and CDR2 is ISYDGTV (reference sequence). This CDR3 contains 16 residues. In nucleotides, the CDR3 is TGTGCCCTGTGGGAGTTTAAAGAGTTGGGCAAAAAAATCAAGGTATTT. Encoded protein: CALWEFKELGKKIKVF.

There are many counts of this clone. The protein TCRdb gives is from a much larger clone and does not agree with this DNA's translation at residue 13, likely a read error; the protein shown here comes from the DNA. The gene calls are TRGV9 and TRGJP. Germline CDR1 reads GITISATS; CDR2 reads ISYDGTV (reference sequence). The length of the CDR3 is 16 residues. DNA for the CDR3: TGTGCCTTGTGGGAGACCCAAGAGTTGGGCAAAAAAGTCAAGGTATTT. Amino acids: CALWETQELGKKVKVF.